Listed below are T cell receptor beta chains from one sample, sequenced in a study of T cell responses to AZD1222 COVID-19 vaccine. Assay: immunoSEQ multiplex PCR; the TCRdb copy retains only in-frame clones and omits some. In the table there are around 130,000 clones, about 90% of which are singletons. This specimen consisted of peripheral blood, obtained on day 0 of AZD1222 vaccination. The source is an adult in good health. CDR3s include the opening cysteine and the closing phenylalanine or tryptophan. The size of a clone is reported for some rows only, either as once, few or many, or as a class for expanded clones.

V gene	CDR3 length	clone size	J gene	CDR3 protein
TRBV6-5	14	NA	TRBJ2-2	CATARTGNTGELFF
TRBV28	17	NA	TRBJ2-7	CASSSPVGAKSSYEQYF
TRBV5-4	13	NA	TRBJ1-2	CASSGGFLYGYTF
TRBV6-5	14	NA	TRBJ1-4	CASSYLGASEKLFF
TRBV11-1	13	NA	TRBJ2-5	CASSLELAGEVNF
TRBV9	13	NA	TRBJ2-7	CASSVGAAYEQYF
TRBV19	15	NA	TRBJ1-2	CASSPGPAPDYGYTF
TRBV12-5	15	NA	TRBJ1-6	CARGDLSSYNSPLHF
TRBV30	12	few	TRBJ1-3	CAWSVLGNTIYF
TRBV28	12	NA	TRBJ1-5	CASSSLGQPQHF
TRBV7-9	15	NA	TRBJ2-2	CASSPWVGNTGELFF
TRBV28	15	NA	TRBJ1-1	CASQSPLGGGTEAFF
TRBV3-1/TRBV3-2	19	NA	TRBJ2-3	CASSQVRLAGGYGTDTQYF
TRBV4-2	16	NA	TRBJ1-3	CASSQEKLVSGNTIYF
TRBV3-1/TRBV3-2	18	NA	TRBJ2-5	CASGRSLAGPGGQETQYF
TRBV7-9	15	NA	TRBJ1-1	CASSSPDRSNTEAFF
TRBV3-1/TRBV3-2	13	NA	TRBJ1-2	CASSQERAYGYTF